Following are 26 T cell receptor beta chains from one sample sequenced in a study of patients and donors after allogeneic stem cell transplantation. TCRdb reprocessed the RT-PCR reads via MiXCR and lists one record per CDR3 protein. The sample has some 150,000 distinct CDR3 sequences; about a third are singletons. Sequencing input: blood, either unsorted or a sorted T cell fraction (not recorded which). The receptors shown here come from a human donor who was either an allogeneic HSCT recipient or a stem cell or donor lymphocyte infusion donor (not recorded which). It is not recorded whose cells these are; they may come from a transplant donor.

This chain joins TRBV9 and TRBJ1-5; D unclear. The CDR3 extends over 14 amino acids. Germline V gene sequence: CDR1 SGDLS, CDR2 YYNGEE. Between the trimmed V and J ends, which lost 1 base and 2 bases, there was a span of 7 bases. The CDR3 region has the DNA TGTGCCAGCAGCGTATCACGGGGCAATCAGCCCCAGCATTTT. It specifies CASSVSRGNQPQHF.

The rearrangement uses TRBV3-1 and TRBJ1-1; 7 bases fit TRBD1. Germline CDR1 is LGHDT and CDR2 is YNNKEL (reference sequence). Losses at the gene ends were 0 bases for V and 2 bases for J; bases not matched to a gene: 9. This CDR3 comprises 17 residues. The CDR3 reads CASSQETGLGPNTEAFF. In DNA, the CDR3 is TGTGCCAGCAGCCAAGAGACAGGGCTGGGACCTAACACTGAAGCTTTCTTT.

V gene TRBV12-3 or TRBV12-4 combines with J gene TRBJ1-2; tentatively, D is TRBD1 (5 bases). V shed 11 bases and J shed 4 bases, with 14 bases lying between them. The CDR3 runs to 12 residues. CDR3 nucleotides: TGTGCCCTTCTTGGGGGTCCCTATGGCTACACCTTC. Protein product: CALLGGPYGYTF.

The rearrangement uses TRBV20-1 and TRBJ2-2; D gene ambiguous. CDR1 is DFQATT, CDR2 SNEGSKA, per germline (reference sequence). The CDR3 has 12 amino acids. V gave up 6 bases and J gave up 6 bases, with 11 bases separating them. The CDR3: CSAHTGSGELFF. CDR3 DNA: TGCAGTGCCCACACCGGGTCCGGGGAGCTGTTTTTT.

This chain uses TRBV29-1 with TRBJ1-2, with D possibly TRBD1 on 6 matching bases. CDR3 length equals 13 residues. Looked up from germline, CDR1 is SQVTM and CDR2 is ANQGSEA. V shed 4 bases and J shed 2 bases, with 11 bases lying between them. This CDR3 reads CSVAGGPNYGYTF. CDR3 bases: TGCAGCGTTGCCGGGGGCCCCAACTATGGCTACACCTTC.

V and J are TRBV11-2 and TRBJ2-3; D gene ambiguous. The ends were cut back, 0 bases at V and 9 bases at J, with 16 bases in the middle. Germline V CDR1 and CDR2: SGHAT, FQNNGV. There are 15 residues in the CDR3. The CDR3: CASSLDFPSQRTQYF. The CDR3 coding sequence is TGTGCCAGCAGCTTAGATTTCCCCTCCCAGAGAACGCAGTATTTT.

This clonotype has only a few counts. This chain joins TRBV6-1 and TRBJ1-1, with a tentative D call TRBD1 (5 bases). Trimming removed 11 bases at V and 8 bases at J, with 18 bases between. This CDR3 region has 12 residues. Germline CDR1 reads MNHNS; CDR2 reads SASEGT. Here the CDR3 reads CACRAGGREAFF. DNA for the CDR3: TGTGCCTGCCGGGCCGGGGGACGAGAAGCTTTCTTT.

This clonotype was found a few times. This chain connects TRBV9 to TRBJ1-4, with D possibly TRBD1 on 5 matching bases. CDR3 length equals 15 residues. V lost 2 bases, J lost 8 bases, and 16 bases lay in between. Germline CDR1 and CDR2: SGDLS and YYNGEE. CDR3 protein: CASSVSPQGGEKLFF. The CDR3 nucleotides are TGTGCCAGCAGCGTGTCACCGCAGGGTGGAGAAAAACTGTTTTTT.

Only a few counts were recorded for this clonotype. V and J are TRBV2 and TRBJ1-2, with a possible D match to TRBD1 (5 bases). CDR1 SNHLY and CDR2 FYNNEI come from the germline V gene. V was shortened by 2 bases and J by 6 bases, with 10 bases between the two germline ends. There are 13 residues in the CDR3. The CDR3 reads CASSESGRDGYTF. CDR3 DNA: TGTGCCAGCAGTGAAAGCGGCAGGGATGGCTACACCTTC.

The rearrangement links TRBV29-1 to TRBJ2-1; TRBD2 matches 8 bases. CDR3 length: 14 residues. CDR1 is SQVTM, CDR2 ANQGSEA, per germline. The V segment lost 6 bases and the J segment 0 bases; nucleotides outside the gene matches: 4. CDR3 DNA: TGCAGCGTATCCCGGGAGGGCTCCTACAATGAGCAGTTCTTC. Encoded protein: CSVSREGSYNEQFF.

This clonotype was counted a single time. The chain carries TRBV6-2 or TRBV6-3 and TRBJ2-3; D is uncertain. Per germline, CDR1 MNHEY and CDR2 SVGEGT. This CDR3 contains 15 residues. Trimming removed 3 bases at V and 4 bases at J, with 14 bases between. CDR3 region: CASSYYGHRSDTQYF. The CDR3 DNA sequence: TGTGCCAGCAGTTATTACGGCCACAGATCAGATACGCAGTATTTT.

CDR3 DNA sequence: TGTGCCAGCAGCCAATTGTCCCAGCTCACAGATACGCAGTATTTT. This sequence encodes CASSQLSQLTDTQYF. The chain is built from TRBV3-1 and TRBJ2-3; no firm D call. The V and J ends lost 2 bases and 2 bases respectively, with 11 bases between them. Germline CDR1 is LGHDT and CDR2 is YNNKEL (reference sequence). The CDR3 has 15 amino acids.

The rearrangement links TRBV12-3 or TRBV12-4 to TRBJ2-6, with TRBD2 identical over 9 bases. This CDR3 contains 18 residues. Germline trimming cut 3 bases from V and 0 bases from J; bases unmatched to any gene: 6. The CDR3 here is CASSFRLAVDSGANVLTF. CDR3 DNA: TGTGCCAGCAGTTTTAGACTAGCGGTAGACTCTGGGGCCAACGTCCTGACTTTC.

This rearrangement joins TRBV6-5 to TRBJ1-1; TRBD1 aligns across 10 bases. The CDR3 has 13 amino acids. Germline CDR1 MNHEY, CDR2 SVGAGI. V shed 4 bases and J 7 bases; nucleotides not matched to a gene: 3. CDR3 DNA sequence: TGTGCCAGCAGTTCCGGGACAGGGGTTGAAGCTTTCTTT. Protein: CASSSGTGVEAFF.

As DNA, the CDR3 is TGTGCCAGCAGTTTCGGTCAGACCTATGGCTACACCTTC. This gives the protein CASSFGQTYGYTF. The chain couples TRBV27 to TRBJ1-2; no definite D call. V was clipped by 3 bases and J by 4 bases, with 9 bases between them. The V gene's germline CDR1 is MNHEY and CDR2 SMNVEV (reference sequence). The CDR3 is made up of 13 amino acids.

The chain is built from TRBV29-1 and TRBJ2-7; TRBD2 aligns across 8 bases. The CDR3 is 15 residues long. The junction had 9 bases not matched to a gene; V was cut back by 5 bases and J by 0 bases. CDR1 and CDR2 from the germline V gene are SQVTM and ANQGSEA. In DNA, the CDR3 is TGCAGCGTTTCCGCCACTAGCGGCCACTCCTACGAGCAGTACGTC. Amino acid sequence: CSVSATSGHSYEQYV.

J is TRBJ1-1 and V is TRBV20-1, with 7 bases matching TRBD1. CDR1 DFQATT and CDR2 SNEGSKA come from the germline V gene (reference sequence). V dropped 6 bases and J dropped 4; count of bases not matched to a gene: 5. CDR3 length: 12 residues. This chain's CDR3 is CSASRGTTEAFF. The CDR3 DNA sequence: TGCAGTGCGTCCAGGGGGACCACTGAAGCTTTCTTT.

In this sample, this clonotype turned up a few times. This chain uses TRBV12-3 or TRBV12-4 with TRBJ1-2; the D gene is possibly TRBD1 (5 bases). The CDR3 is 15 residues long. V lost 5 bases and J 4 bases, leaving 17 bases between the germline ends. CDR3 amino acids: CASSELPGGIYGYTF. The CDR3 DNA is TGTGCCAGCAGTGAGCTTCCGGGGGGGATCTATGGCTACACCTTC.

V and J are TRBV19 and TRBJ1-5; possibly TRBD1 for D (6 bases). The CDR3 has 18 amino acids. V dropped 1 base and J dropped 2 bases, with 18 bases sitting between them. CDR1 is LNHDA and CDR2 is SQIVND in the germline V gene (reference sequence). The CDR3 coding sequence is TGTGCCAGTAGTATAGGTCGGGACATCAGGGGCGGCAATCAGCCCCAGCATTTT. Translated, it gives CASSIGRDIRGGNQPQHF.

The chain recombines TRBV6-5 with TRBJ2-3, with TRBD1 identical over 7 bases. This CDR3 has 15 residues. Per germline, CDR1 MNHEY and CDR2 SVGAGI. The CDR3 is CATAWERGRTDTQYF. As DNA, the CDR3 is TGTGCTACAGCTTGGGAAAGGGGGCGTACAGATACGCAGTATTTT.

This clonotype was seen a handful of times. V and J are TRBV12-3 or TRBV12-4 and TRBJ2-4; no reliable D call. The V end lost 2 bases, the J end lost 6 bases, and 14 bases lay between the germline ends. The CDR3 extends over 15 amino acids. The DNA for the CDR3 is TGTGCCAGCAGTTTAAGTATGCGAGCGTCAAACATTCAGTACTTC. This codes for CASSLSMRASNIQYF.

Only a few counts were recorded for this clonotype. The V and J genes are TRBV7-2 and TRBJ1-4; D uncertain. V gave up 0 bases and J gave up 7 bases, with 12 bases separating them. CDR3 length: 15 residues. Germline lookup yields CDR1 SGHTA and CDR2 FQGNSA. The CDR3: CASSLARAEGEKLFF. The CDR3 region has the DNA TGTGCCAGCAGCTTAGCGAGGGCAGAAGGTGAAAAACTGTTTTTT.

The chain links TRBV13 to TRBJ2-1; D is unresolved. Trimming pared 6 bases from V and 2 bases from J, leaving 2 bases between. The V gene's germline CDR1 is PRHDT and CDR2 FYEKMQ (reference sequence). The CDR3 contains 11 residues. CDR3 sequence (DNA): TGTGCCAGCAGTCCCTACAATGAGCAGTTCTTC. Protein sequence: CASSPYNEQFF.

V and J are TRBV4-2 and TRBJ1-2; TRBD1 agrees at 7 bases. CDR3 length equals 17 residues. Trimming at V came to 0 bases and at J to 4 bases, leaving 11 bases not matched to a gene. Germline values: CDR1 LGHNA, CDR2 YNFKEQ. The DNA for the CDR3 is TGTGCCAGCAGCCAAGAAAAAGTGAACAGGGGCCTCTATGGCTACACCTTC. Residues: CASSQEKVNRGLYGYTF.

The CDR3: CAISESADTEAFF. CDR3 bases: TGTGCCATCAGTGAGTCGGCGGACACTGAAGCTTTCTTT. The rearrangement joins TRBV10-3 to TRBJ1-1, with D unclear. CDR1 and CDR2 (germline): ENHRY, SYGVKD. V was shortened by 0 bases and J by 3 bases, with 5 bases between the two germline ends. The length of the CDR3 is 13 residues.

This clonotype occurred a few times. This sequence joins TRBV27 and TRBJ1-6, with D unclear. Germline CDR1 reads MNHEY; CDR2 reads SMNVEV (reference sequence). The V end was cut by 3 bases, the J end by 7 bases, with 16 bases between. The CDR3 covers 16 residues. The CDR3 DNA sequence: TGTGCCAGCAGTTTCGGTTGGGCCAGTCCCAATTCACCCCTCCACTTT. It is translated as CASSFGWASPNSPLHF.